This T cell receptor beta chain appears in the sequencing data of a study of blood T cell repertoires in COVID-19. Germline V CDR1 and CDR2: SGHKS, YYEKEE (reference sequence). V was shortened by 3 bases and J by 0 bases, with 18 bases between the two germline ends. The CDR3 sequence is 17 residues long. TCRdb's table, derived via immunoSEQ multiplex PCR, lists solely in-frame clones and lacks some. The sample lists 97,000 or so clones; 70% to 90% were seen once. The sample consisted of peripheral blood. This sequence originates from a man aged 40-55 years with active or convalescent COVID-19. The rearrangement joins TRBV5-5 to TRBJ1-1, with a tentative D call TRBD1 (5 bases). The CDR3 nucleotides are TGTGCCAGCAGCTGGGGGGTTGTGACAGCAGTGAACACTGAAGCTTTCTTT. Amino acids: CASSWGVVTAVNTEAFF. Drawing the rest from reference TRBV5-5 and TRBJ1-1, the complete variable domain is DAGVTQSPTHLIKTRGQQVTLRCSPISGHKSVSWYQQVLGQGPQFIFQYYEKEERGRGNFPDRFSARQFPNYSSELNVNALLLGDSALYLCASSWGVVTAVNTEAFFGQGTRLTVV.